This TCR beta chain emerged from a study of T cells after yellow fever vaccination. The CDR3 runs to 13 residues. V lost 5 bases to trimming and J lost 3 bases, with 7 bases between them. Germline-derived CDR1 and CDR2 are SGHTA and FQGNSA. This clonotype has a handful of counts. As yet, its antigen is unknown. General study results and limits: Post-booster repertoires contained most primary-vaccination clones again (approximately 95% CD4, 88% CD8). Bulk-population clonotypes that are abundant could appear as contaminants in FACS-sorted repertoires. A weaker but faster secondary response was observed, peaking on day 5 versus 15.

The TCR cDNA carried a universal primer site and UMIs from 5'RACE template switching. MiXCR, run by TCRdb on the 5' RACE reads, gives a single entry per CDR3 protein. The sample lists just under 600,000 distinct CDR3 sequences, about 13% seen once, with more than 12% in the top ten. The chain recombines TRBV7-2 with TRBJ2-2; D is undetermined. The origin of this receptor is a man aged 25 to 40 who received the YFV17D yellow fever vaccine. The input for sequencing was PBMCs, taken on the day of the yellow fever booster vaccination. Here the CDR3 DNA reads TGTGCCAGCAGCGTAATGGACACCGGGGAGCTGTTTTTT. Amino acids: CASSVMDTGELFF. The full variable domain, rest sourced from reference TRBV7-2 and TRBJ2-2, is GAGVSQSPSNKVTEKGKDVELRCDPISGHTALYWYRQSLGQGLEFLIYFQGNSAPDKSGLPSDRFSAERTGGSVSTLTIQRTQQEDSAVYLCASSVMDTGELFFGEGSRLTVL.